This TCR beta chain originates from a study of blood T cell repertoires in COVID-19. The overall study: Acute and convalescent COVID-19 samples came from the United States, Italy and Spain. Nucleic acid was either cDNA or gDNA, and it came from T cells, B-cell-depleted T cells, or PBMCs.

Produced via immunoSEQ multiplex PCR; TCRdb's table is partial and in-frame only. The data hold some 310,000 clones, with 90% observed a single time. The ends were cut back, 2 bases at V and 3 bases at J, with 12 bases in the middle. Germline lookup yields CDR1 KGHDR and CDR2 SFDVKD. This CDR3 is 16 amino acids long. This receptor was obtained from a woman in her 30s with COVID-19, enrolled during active disease. The sequencing input was peripheral blood. The chain recombines TRBV24-1 with TRBJ2-2, with a tentative D call TRBD2 (5 bases). Written as DNA, the CDR3 is TGTGCCACCAGTGATTCAGGTGGGAGATACACCGGGGAGCTGTTTTTT. Translation: CATSDSGGRYTGELFF.